This entry describes one TCR beta chain. Its antigen is undetermined. A much larger clone is a single base away; this may be a read error. All donors came from Russia, were Caucasian and healthy, and spanned ages about 6 to 100. This sample was taken from a study of blood T cells in healthy people across ages. Study observations and caveats: Underestimates were what the diversity estimates from one million T cells were considered to be.

A J-beta primer mix and a sample-barcoded 5' primer were used in a second PCR of roughly 6 to 12 cycles. TCRdb reanalysed the 5' RACE reads using MiXCR and keeps one entry per CDR3 protein. The top ten clones hold 17% of a sample with around 900,000 distinct CDR3 sequences, more than 25% of them seen once. The CDR3 covers 13 residues. Per germline, CDR1 MNHEY and CDR2 SVGEGT. Trimming removed 0 bases from V and 11 bases from J, with 13 bases in between. This receptor was taken from a woman older than 75 in good health. The chain recombines TRBV6-2 or TRBV6-3 with TRBJ2-5; D uncertain. The sample was blood. The DNA of the CDR3 is TGTGCCAGCAGTTACTCGAACGGTAACAAGCAGTACTTC. It yields the protein CASSYSNGNKQYF.